Below are 7 T cell receptor beta chains sequenced from a single sample in a study of cytomegalovirus exposure and HLA in healthy donors. The PCR employed 60 Vbeta primers together with 13 Jbeta primers. Here immunoSEQ multiplex PCR was the method, and the copy in TCRdb shows in-frame clones only, minus some. The profile covers around 130,000 clones, with 78% appearing a single time and roughly 1.5% taken by the ten largest. The sequenced sample consisted of PBMCs. These receptors came from a young woman in good health and CMV-seronegative.

The chain couples TRBV29-1 to TRBJ1-1; D gene uncertain. Germline V lookup: CDR1 SQVTM, CDR2 ANQGSEA. The V and J ends lost 5 bases and 0 bases respectively, with 10 bases between them. The CDR3 is 13 residues long. For the CDR3, the DNA is TGCAGCGTTTCTCCCGGGTTGAACACTGAAGCTTTCTTT. Its translation: CSVSPGLNTEAFF.

The table lists this clone with a count of one. The J gene is TRBJ2-1, the V gene TRBV6-4, with a weak D call TRBD2 (5 bases). The germline V gene encodes CDR1 MRHNA and CDR2 SNTAGT. CDR3 length: 15 amino acids. Trimming took off 7 bases at V and 9 bases at J, with 22 bases between the two ends. DNA of the CDR3: TGTGCCAGCACCTTGGAGGCGTCAGTCCATGCTGAGCAGTTCTTC. This gives the protein CASTLEASVHAEQFF.

CDR3 residues: CASKPGLLTTEAFF. Here the CDR3 DNA reads TGTGCCTCAAAACCCGGTCTCCTCACCACTGAAGCTTTCTTT. The chain joins TRBV19 to TRBJ1-1; D gene uncertain. This CDR3 spans 14 amino acids. Germline CDR1 and CDR2: LNHDA and SQIVND (reference sequence). Trimming stripped 11 bases from V and 4 bases from J, with 20 bases between.

This clone showed up just once. This rearrangement joins TRBV30 to TRBJ2-3; TRBD2 matches 8 bases. Germline V gene data show CDR1 as GTSNPN and CDR2 as SVGIG (reference sequence). With 1 base clipped from V and 6 bases from J, the junction kept 6 bases outside the gene matches. CDR3 length: 14 amino acids. The CDR3 DNA is TGTGCCTGGAGTGGGACTAGCATTTTTGATACGCAGTATTTT. This translates into CAWSGTSIFDTQYF.

This clone has a single count. J is TRBJ1-2 and V is TRBV5-8; 11 nucleotides match TRBD1. The CDR3 runs 14 residues. CDR1 is SGHTS, CDR2 YDEGEE, per germline. The V segment lost 4 bases and the J segment 14 bases; nucleotides outside the gene matches: 13. This chain's CDR3 is CASSPPWDRGVRTF. The CDR3 DNA reads as TGTGCCAGCAGCCCACCCTGGGACAGGGGGGTGCGGACCTTC.

The rearrangement links TRBV7-9 to TRBJ2-3, with D unresolved. The V end was cut by 4 bases, the J end by 2 bases, with 13 bases between. This CDR3 contains 15 residues. Germline CDR1 and CDR2: SEHNR and FQNEAQ (reference sequence). The CDR3 reads CASSYFEDNTDTQYF. DNA for the CDR3: TGTGCCAGCAGCTACTTCGAGGATAACACAGATACGCAGTATTTT.

The chain combines TRBV15 with TRBJ2-1, with D hard to call. Germline V CDR1 and CDR2: LNHNV, YYDKDF (reference sequence). The CDR3 runs to 13 residues. Trimming left V 5 bases short and J 9 bases short, with 14 bases between. DNA for the CDR3: TGTGCCACCAGCCCCAGGTCCGTCGGTGAGCAGTTCTTC. Protein sequence: CATSPRSVGEQFF.